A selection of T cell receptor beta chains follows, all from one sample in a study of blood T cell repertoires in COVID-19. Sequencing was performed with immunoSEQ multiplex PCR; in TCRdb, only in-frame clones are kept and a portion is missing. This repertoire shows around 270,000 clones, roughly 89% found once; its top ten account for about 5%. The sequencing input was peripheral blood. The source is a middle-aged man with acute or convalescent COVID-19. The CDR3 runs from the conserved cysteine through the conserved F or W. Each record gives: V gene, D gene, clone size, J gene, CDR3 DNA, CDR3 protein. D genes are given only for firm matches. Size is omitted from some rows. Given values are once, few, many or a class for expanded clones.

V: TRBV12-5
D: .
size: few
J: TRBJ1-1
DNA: TGTGCTAGTGGTTTGGGAGACTCATCGGCGGGCGGTCTTATGAACACTGAAGCTTTCTTT
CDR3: CASGLGDSSAGGLMNTEAFF

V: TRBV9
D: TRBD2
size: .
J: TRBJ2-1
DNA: TGTGCCAGCAGCGTAACTAGCGGGGGGTCTTACAATGAGCAGTTCTTC
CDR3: CASSVTSGGSYNEQFF

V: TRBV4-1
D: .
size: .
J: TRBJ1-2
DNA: TGCGCCAGCAGCCAAGAGACAGCCGATCACTATGGCTACACCTTC
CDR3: CASSQETADHYGYTF

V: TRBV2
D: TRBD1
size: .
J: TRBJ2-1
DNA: TGTGCCAGCAGTATAGGACAGGGGTACAATGAGCAGTTCTTC
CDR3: CASSIGQGYNEQFF

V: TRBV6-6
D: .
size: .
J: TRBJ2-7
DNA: TGTGCCAGCAGACCCTCGAGCTCCTACGAGCAGTACTTC
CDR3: CASRPSSSYEQYF

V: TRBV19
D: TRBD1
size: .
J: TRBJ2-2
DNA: TGTGCCAGTAGGCGGACAGGGGAGGACACCGGGGAGCTGTTTTTT
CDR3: CASRRTGEDTGELFF

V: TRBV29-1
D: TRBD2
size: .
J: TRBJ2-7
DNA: TGCAGCGTTGAAGGGGGGGGACTAGCGGCCTACGAGCAGTACTTC
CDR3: CSVEGGGLAAYEQYF

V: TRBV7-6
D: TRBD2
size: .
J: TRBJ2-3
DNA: TGTGCCAGCAGCTTATTTGCGGGGGTAACAGATACGCAGTATTTT
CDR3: CASSLFAGVTDTQYF

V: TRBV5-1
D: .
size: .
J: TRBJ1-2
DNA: TGCGCCAGCAGCGCGACATTCGGCCGCACCCTATTAAATGGCTACACCTTC
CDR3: CASSATFGRTLLNGYTF

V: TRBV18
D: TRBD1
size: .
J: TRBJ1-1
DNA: TGTGCCAGCTCAACAGGGGGACAGTTGAACACTGAAGCTTTCTTT
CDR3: CASSTGGQLNTEAFF

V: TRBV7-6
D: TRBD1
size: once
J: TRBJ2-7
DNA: TGTGCCAGCAGCGACGGACAGGGGGCAGGCTACGAGCAGTACTTC
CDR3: CASSDGQGAGYEQYF

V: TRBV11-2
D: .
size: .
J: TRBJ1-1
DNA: TGTGCCAGCAGCTTAGTGACAGTGAGACGGAACACTGAAGCTTTCTTT
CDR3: CASSLVTVRRNTEAFF

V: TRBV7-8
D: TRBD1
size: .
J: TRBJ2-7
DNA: TGTGCCAGCAGCTTAGTAGAGGGACAGGCCTCCTACGAGCAGTACTTC
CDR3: CASSLVEGQASYEQYF

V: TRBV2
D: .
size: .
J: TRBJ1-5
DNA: TGTGCCAGCAGTGGAGTGGAGAGCAATCAGCCCCAGCATTTT
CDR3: CASSGVESNQPQHF

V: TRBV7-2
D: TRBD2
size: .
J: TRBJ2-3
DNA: TGTGCCAGCAGCCTTACTAGCGGGGGGGTGAATACGCAGTATTTT
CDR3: CASSLTSGGVNTQYF

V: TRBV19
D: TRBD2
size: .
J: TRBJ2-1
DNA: TGTGCCAGTATGGGTAGCGGGGGGGCCGTGAACAATGAGCAGTTCTTC
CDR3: CASMGSGGAVNNEQFF

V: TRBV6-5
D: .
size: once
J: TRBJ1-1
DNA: TGTGCCAGCAGTACCCAGACAGTAAGTAACACTGAAGCTTTCTTT
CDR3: CASSTQTVSNTEAFF

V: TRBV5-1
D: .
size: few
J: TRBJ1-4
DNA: TGCGCCAGCGCCCCCACTCAAGCAACTAATGAAAAACTGTTTTTT
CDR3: CASAPTQATNEKLFF

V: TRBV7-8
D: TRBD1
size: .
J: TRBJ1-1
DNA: TGTGCCAGCAGTCCAACCCACAGGGGCAAGAACACTGAAGCTTTCTTT
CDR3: CASSPTHRGKNTEAFF

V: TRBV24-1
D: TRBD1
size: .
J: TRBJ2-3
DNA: TGTGCCACCAGTGATTCTGGACAGGGGATGCATACGCAGTATTTT
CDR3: CATSDSGQGMHTQYF

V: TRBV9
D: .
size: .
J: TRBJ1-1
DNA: TGTGCCAGCAGCGTAGATAGCACTGAAGCTTTCTTT
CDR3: CASSVDSTEAFF

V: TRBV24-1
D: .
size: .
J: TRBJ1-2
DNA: TGTGCCACCAGTGATTCCGCGGGCCATTACGGCTACACCTTC
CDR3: CATSDSAGHYGYTF

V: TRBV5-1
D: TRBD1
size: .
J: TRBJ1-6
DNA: TGCGCCAGCAGCTCCGACAGGGGGGGTCCCCTCCACTTT
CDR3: CASSSDRGGPLHF

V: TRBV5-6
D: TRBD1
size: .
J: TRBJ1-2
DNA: TGTGCCAGCAGCTTGGTGGGACAGGGGGCGGTTGGCTACACCTTC
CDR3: CASSLVGQGAVGYTF

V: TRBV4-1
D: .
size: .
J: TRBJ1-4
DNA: TGCGCCAGCAGCCAAGGGGGTCGCGGGGTTTGGGAAAAACTGTTTTTT
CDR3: CASSQGGRGVWEKLFF

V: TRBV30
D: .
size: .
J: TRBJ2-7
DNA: TGTGCCTGGAATAGAGCAGGGCGCGACGAGCAGTACTTC
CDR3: CAWNRAGRDEQYF

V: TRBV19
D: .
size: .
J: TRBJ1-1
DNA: TGTGCCAGTAAGCGGCCCATGGAAAAACATGCTTTCTTT
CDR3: CASKRPMEKHAFF

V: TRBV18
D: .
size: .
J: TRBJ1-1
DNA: TGTGCCAGCTCGGCAGAGAGGGACACTGAAGCTTTCTTT
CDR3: CASSAERDTEAFF

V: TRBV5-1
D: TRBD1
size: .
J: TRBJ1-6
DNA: TGCGCCAGCAGCCTCCGGGACAGGGATAATTCACCCCTCCACTTT
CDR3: CASSLRDRDNSPLHF

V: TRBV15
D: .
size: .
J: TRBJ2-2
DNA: TGTGCCACCAGCAGAGTTATCGGCAGAAGTCGGGACACCGGGGAGCTGTTTTTT
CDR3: CATSRVIGRSRDTGELFF

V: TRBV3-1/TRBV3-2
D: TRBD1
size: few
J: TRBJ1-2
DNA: TGTGCCAGCAGCCACCGGACAGGCTATGGCTACACCTTC
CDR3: CASSHRTGYGYTF

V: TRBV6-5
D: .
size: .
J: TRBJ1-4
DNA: TGTGCCAGCAGTAGAGGACAGATTCAGGGGGAAAAACTGTTTTTT
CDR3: CASSRGQIQGEKLFF

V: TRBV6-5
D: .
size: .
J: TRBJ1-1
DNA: TGTGCCAGCAAAGACATGAACACTGAAGCTTTCTTT
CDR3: CASKDMNTEAFF

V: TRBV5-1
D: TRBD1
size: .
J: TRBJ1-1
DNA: TGCGCCAGCAGCGTACAGGGGGCTAGTACTGAAGCTTTCTTT
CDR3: CASSVQGASTEAFF

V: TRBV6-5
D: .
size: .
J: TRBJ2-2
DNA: TGTGCCAGCCGCGGGACTCGGAACACCGGGGAGCTGTTTTTT
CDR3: CASRGTRNTGELFF

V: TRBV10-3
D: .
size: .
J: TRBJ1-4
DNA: TGTGCCATCAGAGCTGGAGTAGCAACTAATGAAAAACTGTTTTTT
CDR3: CAIRAGVATNEKLFF

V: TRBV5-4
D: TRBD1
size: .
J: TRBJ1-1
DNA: TGTGCCAGCAGCTTGGCGGGACAGCTGAACACTGAAGCTTTCTTT
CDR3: CASSLAGQLNTEAFF

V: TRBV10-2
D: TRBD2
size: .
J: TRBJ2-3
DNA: TGCGCCAGCAGTGGGTCTAGCGGGGGGGTCTCAGGGGATACGCAGTATTTT
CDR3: CASSGSSGGVSGDTQYF

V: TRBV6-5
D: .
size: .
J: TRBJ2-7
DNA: TGTGCCAGCACTAAAGGACAGCTTTACGAGCAGTACTTC
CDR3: CASTKGQLYEQYF

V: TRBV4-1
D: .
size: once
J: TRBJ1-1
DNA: TGCGCCAGCAGCCAAGGAAGACGGGGGAGGATGAACACTGAAGCTTTCTTT
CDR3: CASSQGRRGRMNTEAFF

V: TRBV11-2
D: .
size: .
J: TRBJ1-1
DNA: TGTGCCAGCAGCTTCACTACGGGGATGGAGACTGAAGCTTTCTTT
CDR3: CASSFTTGMETEAFF